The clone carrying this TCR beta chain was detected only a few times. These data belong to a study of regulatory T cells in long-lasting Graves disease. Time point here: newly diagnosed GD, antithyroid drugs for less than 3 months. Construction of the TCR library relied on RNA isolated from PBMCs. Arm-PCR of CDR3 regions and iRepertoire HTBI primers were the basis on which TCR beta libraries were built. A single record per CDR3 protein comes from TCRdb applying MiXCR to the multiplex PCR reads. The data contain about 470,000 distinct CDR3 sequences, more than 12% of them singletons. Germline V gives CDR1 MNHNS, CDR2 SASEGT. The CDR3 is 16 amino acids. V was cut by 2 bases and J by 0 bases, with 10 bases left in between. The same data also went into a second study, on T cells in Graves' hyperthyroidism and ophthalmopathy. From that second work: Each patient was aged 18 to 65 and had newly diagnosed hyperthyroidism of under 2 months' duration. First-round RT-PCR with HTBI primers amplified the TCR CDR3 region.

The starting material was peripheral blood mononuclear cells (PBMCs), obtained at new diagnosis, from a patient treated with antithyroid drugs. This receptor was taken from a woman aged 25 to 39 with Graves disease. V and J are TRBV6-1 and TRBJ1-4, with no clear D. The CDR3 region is CASSEFEEATNEKLFF. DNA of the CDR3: TGTGCCAGCAGTGAATTTGAGGAGGCAACTAATGAAAAACTGTTTTTT.